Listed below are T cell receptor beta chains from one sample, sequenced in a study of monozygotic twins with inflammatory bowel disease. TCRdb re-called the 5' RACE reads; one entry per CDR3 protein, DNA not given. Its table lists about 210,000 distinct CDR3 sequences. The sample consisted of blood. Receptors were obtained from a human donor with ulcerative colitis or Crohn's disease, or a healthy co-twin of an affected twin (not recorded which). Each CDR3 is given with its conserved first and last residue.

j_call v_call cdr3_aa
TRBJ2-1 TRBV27 CASSLVAENEQFF
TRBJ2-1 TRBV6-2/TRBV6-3 CASSQVPGWGHPSYNEQFF
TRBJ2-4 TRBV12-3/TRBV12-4 CASSLGGQVENIQYF
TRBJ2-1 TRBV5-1 CASSSEVGLAGAGYNEQFF
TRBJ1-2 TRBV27 CASSWRGEPGYTF
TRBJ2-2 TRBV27 CASSRNSGINTGELFF
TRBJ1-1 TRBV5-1 CASSLSRGNTEAFF
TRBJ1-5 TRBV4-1 CASCSDTWGQPQHF
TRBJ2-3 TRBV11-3 CANSLGFRGREDTQYF
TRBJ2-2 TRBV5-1 CASSSSQGRTGELFF